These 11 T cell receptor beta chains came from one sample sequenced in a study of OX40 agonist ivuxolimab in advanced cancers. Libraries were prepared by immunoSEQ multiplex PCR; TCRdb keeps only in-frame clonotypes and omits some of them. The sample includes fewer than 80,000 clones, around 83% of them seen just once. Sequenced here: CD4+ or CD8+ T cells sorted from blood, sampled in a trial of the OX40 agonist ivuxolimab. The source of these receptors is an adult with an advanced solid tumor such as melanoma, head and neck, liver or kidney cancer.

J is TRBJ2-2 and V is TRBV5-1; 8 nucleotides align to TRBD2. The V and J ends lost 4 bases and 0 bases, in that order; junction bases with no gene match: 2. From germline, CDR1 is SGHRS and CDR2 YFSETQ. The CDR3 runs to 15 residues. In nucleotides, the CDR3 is TGCGCCAGCAGCAATAGCGGGGCGAACACCGGGGAGCTGTTTTTT. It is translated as CASSNSGANTGELFF.

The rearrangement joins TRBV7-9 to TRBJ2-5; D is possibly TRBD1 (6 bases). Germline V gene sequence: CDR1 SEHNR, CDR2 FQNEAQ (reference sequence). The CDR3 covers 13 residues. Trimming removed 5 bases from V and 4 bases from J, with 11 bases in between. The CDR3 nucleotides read TGTGCCAGCAGCCCCCCAGGGGTAGAGACCCAGTACTTC. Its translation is CASSPPGVETQYF. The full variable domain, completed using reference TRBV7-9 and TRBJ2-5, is DTGVSQNPRHKITKRGQNVTFRCDPISEHNRLYWYRQTLGQGPEFLTYFQNEAQLEKSRLLSDRFSAERPKGSFSTLEIQRTEQGDSAMYLCASSPPGVETQYFGPGTRLLVL.

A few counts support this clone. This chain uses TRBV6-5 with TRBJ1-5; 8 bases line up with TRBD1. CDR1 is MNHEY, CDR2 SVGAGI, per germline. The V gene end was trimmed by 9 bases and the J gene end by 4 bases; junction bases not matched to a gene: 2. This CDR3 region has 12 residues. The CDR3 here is CARRQGNQPQHF. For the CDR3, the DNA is TGTGCCAGGAGACAGGGGAATCAGCCCCAGCATTTT.

CDR3 DNA: TGTGCCAGCAGCGAAAGGAGGGAAGTTAGTTCGGATACGCAGTATTTT. Translating gives CASSERREVSSDTQYF. V is TRBV9 and J is TRBJ2-3, with TRBD2 as a possible D gene (6 bases). Trimming removed 3 bases from V and 6 bases from J, with 20 bases in between. This CDR3 has 16 amino acids. From germline, CDR1 is SGDLS and CDR2 YYNGEE.

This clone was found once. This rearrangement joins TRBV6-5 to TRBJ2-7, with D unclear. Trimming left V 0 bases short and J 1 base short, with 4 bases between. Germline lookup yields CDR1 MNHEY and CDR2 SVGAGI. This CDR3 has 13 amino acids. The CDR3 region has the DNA TGTGCCAGCAGTTACTCCCAGTCCTACGAGCAGTACTTC. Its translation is CASSYSQSYEQYF.

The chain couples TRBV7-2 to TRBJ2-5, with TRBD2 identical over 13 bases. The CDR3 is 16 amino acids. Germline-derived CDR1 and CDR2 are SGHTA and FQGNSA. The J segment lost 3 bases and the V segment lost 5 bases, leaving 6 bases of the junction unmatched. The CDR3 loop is CASSVLAGGREETQYF. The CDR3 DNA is TGTGCCAGCAGCGTACTAGCGGGGGGGCGAGAAGAGACCCAGTACTTC.

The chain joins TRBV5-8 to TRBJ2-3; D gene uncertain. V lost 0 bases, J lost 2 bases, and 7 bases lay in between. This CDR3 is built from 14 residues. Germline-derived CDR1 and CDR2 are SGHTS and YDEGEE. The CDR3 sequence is CASSLGGITDTQYF. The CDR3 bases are TGTGCCAGCAGCTTGGGTGGGATCACAGATACGCAGTATTTT.

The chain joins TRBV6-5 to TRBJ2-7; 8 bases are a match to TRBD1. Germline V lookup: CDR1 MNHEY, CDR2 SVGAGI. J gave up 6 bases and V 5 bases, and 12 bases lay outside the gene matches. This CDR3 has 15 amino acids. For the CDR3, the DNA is TGTGCCAGCAGTCCACGGACAGGGCGGTTCGGCGAGCAGTACTTC. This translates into CASSPRTGRFGEQYF.

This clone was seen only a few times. Written as DNA, the CDR3 is TGTGCCAGCAGCCACGGGGGGTCCTACAATGAGCAGTTCTTC. Encoded protein: CASSHGGSYNEQFF. The chain has TRBV5-5 and TRBJ2-1; the match to TRBD2 covers 7 bases. Germline loops: CDR1 SGHKS, CDR2 YYEKEE (reference sequence). The ends lost 4 bases at V and 1 base at J; junction bases unmatched: 2. The CDR3 runs 14 residues.

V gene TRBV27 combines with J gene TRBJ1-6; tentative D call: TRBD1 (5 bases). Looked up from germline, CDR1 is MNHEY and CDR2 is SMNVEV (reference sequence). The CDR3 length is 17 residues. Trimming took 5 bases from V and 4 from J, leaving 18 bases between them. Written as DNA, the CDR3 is TGTGCCAGCAGTCCATCGCTGGGAGGGGATTATAATTCACCCCTCCACTTT. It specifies CASSPSLGGDYNSPLHF.

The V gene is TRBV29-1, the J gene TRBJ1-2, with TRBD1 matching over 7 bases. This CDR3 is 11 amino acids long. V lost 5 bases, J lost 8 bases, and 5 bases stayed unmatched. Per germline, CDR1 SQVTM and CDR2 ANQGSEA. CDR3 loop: CSVQGGGGYTF. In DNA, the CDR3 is TGCAGCGTTCAGGGGGGAGGCGGCTACACCTTC.